The entry that follows covers one TCR beta chain sequence. Its antigen is as yet unknown. No DNA is shown, since the ends of the CDR3 on it are uncertain; the CDR3 is the one TCRdb lists. This sample was taken from a study of T cell responses to AZD1222 COVID-19 vaccine. Study overall: Pooling covered second doses at about 4 or about 12 weeks. Study results and caveats: With dominance at 160-218 and 743-854, vaccine-associated CD4 TCRs spanned spike. The donors showed a predominance of white British ancestry and of females, with possible underestimation of clonal diversity. Per reports, nearly half of all spike-specific TCRs target regions that are unmutated in variants.

The method was immunoSEQ multiplex PCR; TCRdb's version includes in-frame clones alone and lacks a portion of them. The repertoire holds 100,000 to 120,000 clones, with around 90% as singletons. CDR1 LNHDA and CDR2 SQIVND come from the germline V gene (reference sequence). The CDR3 is 15 residues long, counting both termini. The V call is TRBV19, the J call TRBJ1-5. The sequences come from peripheral blood, collected on day 0 of AZD1222 vaccination. The receptor comes from an adult in good health. This chain's CDR3 is CATNPSTLSNQPQHF.